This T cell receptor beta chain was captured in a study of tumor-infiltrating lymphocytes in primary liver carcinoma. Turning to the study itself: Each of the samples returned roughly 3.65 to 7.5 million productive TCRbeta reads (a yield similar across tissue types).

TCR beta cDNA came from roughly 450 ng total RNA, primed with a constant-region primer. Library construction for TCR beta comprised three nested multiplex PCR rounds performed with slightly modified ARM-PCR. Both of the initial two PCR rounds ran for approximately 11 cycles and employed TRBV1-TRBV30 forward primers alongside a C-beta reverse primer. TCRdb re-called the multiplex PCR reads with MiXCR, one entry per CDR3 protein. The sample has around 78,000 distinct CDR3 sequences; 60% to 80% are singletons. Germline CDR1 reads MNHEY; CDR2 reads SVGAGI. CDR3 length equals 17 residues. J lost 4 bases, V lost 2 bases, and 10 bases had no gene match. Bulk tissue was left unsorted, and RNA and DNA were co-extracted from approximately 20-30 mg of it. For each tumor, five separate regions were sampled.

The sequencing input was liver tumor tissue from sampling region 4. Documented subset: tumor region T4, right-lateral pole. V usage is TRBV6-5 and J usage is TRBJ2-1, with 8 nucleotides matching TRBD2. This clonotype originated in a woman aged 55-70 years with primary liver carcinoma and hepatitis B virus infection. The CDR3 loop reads CASSYAAGGISYNEQFF. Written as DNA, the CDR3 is TGTGCCAGCAGTTACGCGGCGGGAGGTATCTCATACAATGAGCAGTTCTTC.